These 25 T cell receptor beta chains were all obtained from the same sample, sequenced in a study of beta chain features in type 1 diabetes. Overall study results and limits: A moderate, significant TCRB CDR3 shortening appeared in type 1 diabetes across four CD4+ subsets.

Every bit of the isolated RNA underwent reverse transcription, so sequencing read expressed TCRB transcripts. Libraries were prepared by immunoSEQ multiplex PCR; TCRdb keeps only in-frame clonotypes and omits some of them. The top ten clones hold less than 2% of a sample with around 41,000 clones, approximately 70% of them seen once. No antigen has been assigned to these receptors. Sequencing input: Tregs from blood. The source is a man aged 25 to 40 with type 1 diabetes. Some clones in this sample may be carry-over from other donors' samples.

The gene calls are TRBV18 and TRBJ2-1; D is perhaps TRBD2 (6 bases). Germline CDR1 KGHSH, CDR2 LQKENI. V lost 2 bases, J lost 8 bases, and 13 bases lay in between. The CDR3 sequence is 14 residues long. CDR3 bases: TGTGCCAGCTCACCAGCCTCCGGGGGTCATGAGCAGTTCTTC. Translation: CASSPASGGHEQFF.

The chain combines TRBV29-1 with TRBJ1-1; D unresolved. V lost 4 bases and J lost 5, with 17 bases in between. The CDR3 sequence is 14 residues long. From germline, CDR1 is SQVTM and CDR2 ANQGSEA. The CDR3 sequence is CSVGAVPWETEAFF. The CDR3 bases are TGCAGCGTTGGGGCAGTCCCATGGGAGACTGAAGCTTTCTTT.

The CDR3 nucleotides read TGTGCCAGTGGAAACCAGGGGAACACTGAAGCTTTCTTT. The encoded protein is CASGNQGNTEAFF. This chain links TRBV2 with TRBJ1-1; TRBD1 might be the D (5 bases). The CDR3 is made up of 13 amino acids. V was trimmed by 9 bases and J by 1 base, leaving 12 bases between them. From germline, CDR1 is SNHLY and CDR2 FYNNEI. The full variable domain, in which reference TRBV2 and TRBJ1-1 provide the parts outside the CDR3, is EPEVTQTPSHQVTQMGQEVILRCVPISNHLYFYWYRQILGQKVEFLVSFYNNEISEKSEIFDDQFSVERPDGSNFTLKIRSTKLEDSAMYFCASGNQGNTEAFFGQGTRLTVV.

This chain connects TRBV7-3 to TRBJ1-1, with D possibly TRBD1 on 6 matching bases. V shed 5 bases and J shed 5 bases, with 15 bases lying between them. Germline V gene data show CDR1 as SGHTA and CDR2 as FQGTGA. This CDR3 is 14 amino acids long. Written as DNA, the CDR3 is TGTGCCAGCAGCCCGGGGGGGCGTGGTACTGAAGCTTTCTTT. Residues: CASSPGGRGTEAFF.

This clone was observed a few times. The chain combines TRBV4-2 with TRBJ2-7, with TRBD2 matching over 11 bases. Germline-derived CDR1 and CDR2 are LGHNA and YNFKEQ. CDR3 length: 16 residues. V lost 0 bases to trimming and J lost 6 bases; unmatched junction nucleotides: 7. The DNA for the CDR3 is TGTGCCAGCAGCCAAGATTGGCTAGCGGGGGGTTCCGAGCAGTACTTC. Its protein product is CASSQDWLAGGSEQYF.

The sample holds one count of this clone. This sequence joins TRBV5-1 and TRBJ2-3, with a tentative D call TRBD1 (7 bases). V shed 4 bases and J shed 5 bases, with 8 bases lying between them. This CDR3 region has 12 residues. Germline CDR1 SGHRS, CDR2 YFSETQ. CDR3 loop: CASSQGGDTQYF. The DNA of the CDR3 is TGCGCCAGCAGCCAGGGGGGAGATACGCAGTATTTT. Based on the CDR3 plus reference TRBV5-1 and TRBJ2-3, the full variable domain is KAGVTQTPRYLIKTRGQQVTLSCSPISGHRSVSWYQQTPGQGLQFLFEYFSETQRNKGNFPGRFSGRQFSNSRSEMNVSTLELGDSALYLCASSQGGDTQYFGPGTRLTVL.

This chain joins TRBV23-1 and TRBJ2-3, with D perhaps matching TRBD2 (5 bases). TRBV23-1 is noted as an ORF with a role that remains uncertain. CDR3 size: 16 residues. With 3 bases removed from V and 2 bases from J, the gap between germline ends came to 15 bases. The CDR3 region has the DNA TGCGCCAGCAGTCATCCCGGGATCGACGCCACAGATACGCAGTATTTT. Translation gives CASSHPGIDATDTQYF.

The genes are TRBV28 and TRBJ1-2, with 8 bases aligning to TRBD1. J was trimmed by 4 bases and V by 6 bases; bases with no gene match: 7. CDR3 length: 14 amino acids. Germline lookup yields CDR1 MDHEN and CDR2 SYDVKM. CDR3 bases: TGTGCCAGCAGGGTGACAGGGGACCTCTATGGCTACACCTTC. Its translation is CASRVTGDLYGYTF.

The CDR3 DNA sequence: TGCGCCAGCAGCCTTGGGTCGGGGGTAAACTACGAGCAGTACTTC. Its protein is CASSLGSGVNYEQYF. The rearrangement links TRBV5-1 to TRBJ2-7; D perhaps matches TRBD2 (6 bases). CDR1 SGHRS and CDR2 YFSETQ come from the germline V gene. Between the trimmed V and J ends, which lost 4 bases and 3 bases, there was a span of 17 bases. CDR3 size: 15 residues.

The J gene is TRBJ1-6, the V gene TRBV5-1; D is perhaps TRBD1 (5 bases). Trimming took off 1 base at V and 10 bases at J, with 15 bases between the two ends. The CDR3 is 15 amino acids. Germline CDR1 SGHRS, CDR2 YFSETQ. CDR3 bases: TGCGCCAGCAGCTTGTTGAGCGTGGACAACTCACCCCTCCACTTT. It encodes CASSLLSVDNSPLHF.

This clone was seen a few times. The V gene is TRBV18, the J gene TRBJ1-5, with 9 bases identical to TRBD1. Trimming removed 5 bases from V and 5 bases from J; junction bases left unmatched: 4. Germline-derived CDR1 and CDR2 are KGHSH and LQKENI. The CDR3 runs 14 residues. This CDR3 reads CASSEDRGYQPQHF. The CDR3, as DNA: TGTGCCAGCTCAGAGGACAGGGGCTATCAGCCCCAGCATTTT. The full variable domain, with the rest looked up from reference TRBV18 and TRBJ1-5, is NAGVMQNPRHLVRRRGQEARLRCSPMKGHSHVYWYRQLPEEGLKFMVYLQKENIIDESGMPKERFSAEFPKEGPSILRIQQVVRGDSAAYFCASSEDRGYQPQHFGDGTRLSIL.

The chain has TRBV2 and TRBJ2-7; D remains unclear. The V gene lost 5 bases and the J gene lost 2 bases, with 4 bases spanning the gap. Germline CDR1 is SNHLY and CDR2 is FYNNEI. The CDR3 contains 11 residues. The CDR3 DNA reads TGTGCCAGCAGTAATACCTACGAGCAGTACTTC. Amino acids: CASSNTYEQYF. The full variable domain, its missing parts supplied by reference TRBV2 and TRBJ2-7, is EPEVTQTPSHQVTQMGQEVILRCVPISNHLYFYWYRQILGQKVEFLVSFYNNEISEKSEIFDDQFSVERPDGSNFTLKIRSTKLEDSAMYFCASSNTYEQYFGPGTRLTVT.

The chain recombines TRBV19 with TRBJ1-5, with D perhaps matching TRBD1 (5 bases). Germline CDR1 is LNHDA and CDR2 is SQIVND (reference sequence). Trimming left V 7 bases short and J 4 bases short, with 11 bases between. The CDR3 runs to 13 residues. The CDR3 region is CASMDGGNQPQHF. The CDR3 DNA is TGTGCCAGTATGGACGGGGGAAATCAGCCCCAGCATTTT. Based on the CDR3 plus reference TRBV19 and TRBJ1-5, the full variable domain is DGGITQSPKYLFRKEGQNVTLSCEQNLNHDAMYWYRQDPGQGLRLIYYSQIVNDFQKGDIAEGYSVSREKKESFPLTVTSAQKNPTAFYLCASMDGGNQPQHFGDGTRLSIL.

This chain joins TRBV7-9 and TRBJ2-3; D gene uncertain. The CDR3 has 17 amino acids. Germline assignment: CDR1 SEHNR and CDR2 FQNEAQ (reference sequence). V lost 5 bases and J 0 bases, leaving 18 bases between the germline ends. The CDR3 region is CASSHAVITFSTDTQYF. CDR3 bases: TGTGCCAGCAGCCACGCGGTAATTACCTTTAGCACAGATACGCAGTATTTT.

V gene TRBV9 combines with J gene TRBJ2-7; 8 bases match TRBD1. Germline V CDR1 and CDR2: SGDLS, YYNGEE. CDR3 size: 14 residues. With V trimmed by 4 bases and J by 3 bases, 6 bases remained unmatched. CDR3 in amino acids: CASSPDRGDYEQYF. The CDR3, as DNA: TGTGCCAGCAGCCCTGACAGGGGCGACTACGAGCAGTACTTC.

The rearrangement uses TRBV7-9 and TRBJ2-7, with TRBD1 matching 11 bases. The CDR3 totals 14 residues. With 6 bases clipped from V and 7 bases from J, the junction kept 8 bases outside the gene matches. Per the germline V gene, CDR1 is SEHNR and CDR2 is FQNEAQ (reference sequence). The CDR3 DNA sequence: TGTGCCAGCAGAGGCGCGGACAGGGGGCTTGAGCAGTACTTC. Amino acids: CASRGADRGLEQYF.

Here the CDR3 reads CASSTNGLAGGHQETQYF. The CDR3 coding sequence is TGTGCCAGTAGTACCAATGGACTAGCGGGGGGCCACCAAGAGACCCAGTACTTC. V and J are TRBV19 and TRBJ2-5; 14 positions match TRBD2. CDR3 size: 18 residues. Germline lookup yields CDR1 LNHDA and CDR2 SQIVND (reference sequence). Germline trimming cut 4 bases from V and 0 bases from J; bases unmatched to any gene: 7.

This chain links TRBV5-1 with TRBJ2-2; D may be TRBD2 (6 bases). Trimming left V 4 bases short and J 6 bases short, with 10 bases between. The CDR3 extends over 13 amino acids. Per the germline V gene, CDR1 is SGHRS and CDR2 is YFSETQ. The CDR3 loop reads CASSLAISGELFF. The CDR3 DNA sequence: TGCGCCAGCAGCCTAGCGATCTCCGGGGAGCTGTTTTTT.

The V call is TRBV18, the J call TRBJ1-1; D remains ambiguous. Germline CDR1 is KGHSH and CDR2 is LQKENI. This CDR3 has 13 amino acids. V gave up 3 bases and J gave up 3 bases, with 8 bases separating them. Here the CDR3 reads CASSPRRDTEAFF. The CDR3 nucleotides read TGTGCCAGCTCACCCCGGAGGGACACTGAAGCTTTCTTT.

The chain couples TRBV6-5 to TRBJ1-2; possibly TRBD1 for D (5 bases). Germline CDR1 MNHEY, CDR2 SVGAGI. There are 15 residues in the CDR3. The V end lost 5 bases, the J end lost 0 bases, and 13 bases lay between the germline ends. CDR3 in amino acids: CASSTRDSSNYGYTF. The CDR3 nucleotides are TGTGCCAGCAGTACTCGGGACTCCTCTAACTATGGCTACACCTTC.

The V gene is TRBV27, the J gene TRBJ2-1; TRBD1 might be the D (6 bases). The germline CDR1 and CDR2 sequences are MNHEY and SMNVEV (reference sequence). The CDR3 sequence is 14 residues long. V shed 4 bases and J shed 2 bases, with 9 bases lying between them. CDR3 region: CASSSRGAYNEQFF. The CDR3 nucleotides are TGTGCCAGCAGTTCCAGGGGAGCCTACAATGAGCAGTTCTTC.

The chain couples TRBV5-1 to TRBJ2-1, with TRBD2 identical over 9 bases. Germline V gene lookup returns CDR1 SGHRS and CDR2 YFSETQ. CDR3 length: 15 residues. J was trimmed by 7 bases and V by 0 bases; bases with no gene match: 5. CDR3 loop: CASSLVSGGRNEQFF. CDR3 bases: TGCGCCAGCAGCTTGGTTAGCGGGGGTAGGAATGAGCAGTTCTTC.

This sequence joins TRBV5-1 and TRBJ1-1; tentatively, D is TRBD1 (5 bases). Between the trimmed V and J ends, which lost 5 bases and 5 bases, there was a span of 16 bases. Germline V lookup: CDR1 SGHRS, CDR2 YFSETQ. This CDR3 comprises 14 residues. CDR3 bases: TGCGCCAGCAGGAAAGGGGAAGGTCGTACTGAAGCTTTCTTT. Encoded protein: CASRKGEGRTEAFF.

J is TRBJ1-2 and V is TRBV4-3, with D perhaps TRBD1 (6 bases). CDR3 length: 13 amino acids. Trimming pared 0 bases from V and 8 bases from J, leaving 10 bases between. The germline V gene encodes CDR1 LGHNA and CDR2 YSLEER. The CDR3 bases are TGCGCCAGCAGCCAAGATGGCAGGGGCGGCTACACCTTC. This gives the protein CASSQDGRGGYTF.

The chain employs TRBV19 and TRBJ2-1; D remains unclear. The CDR3 length is 17 residues. Deletions cut 0 bases from V and 0 bases from J, with 12 bases between. Germline CDR1 reads LNHDA; CDR2 reads SQIVND (reference sequence). DNA of the CDR3: TGTGCCAGTAGTATAGAGGCAGGCCGCAGCTCCTACAATGAGCAGTTCTTC. Protein: CASSIEAGRSSYNEQFF.